Shown below are 32 T cell receptor beta chains from a single sample sequenced in a study of T-cell memory formation after mild COVID-19. Each CDR3 protein gets one entry after TCRdb re-called the 5' RACE reads with MiXCR. The table records 75,000 to 95,000 distinct CDR3 sequences, roughly 16% of them present only once. Sequencing was performed on PBMCs or a T cell subset sorted from them (not recorded which). The receptors were gathered from a man aged 18-30 years who had mild COVID-19 (a few samples of this study predate the infection). Cell type and time point are not known.

At least ten counts were recorded for this clonotype. V is TRBV7-2 and J is TRBJ2-3; D uncertain. V dropped 1 base and J dropped 6 bases, with 8 bases sitting between them. The germline V gene has CDR1 SGHTA and CDR2 FQGNSA. The CDR3 covers 13 residues. The CDR3 protein is CASSLVAWDTQYF. The CDR3 nucleotides are TGTGCCAGCAGCTTAGTAGCTTGGGATACGCAGTATTTT.

This sequence joins TRBV5-8 and TRBJ1-1; D unresolved. V was shortened by 2 bases and J by 6 bases, with 8 bases between the two germline ends. This CDR3 is 12 amino acids long. Germline CDR1 reads SGHTS; CDR2 reads YDEGEE. Here the CDR3 reads CASSFGSAEAFF. For the CDR3, the DNA is TGTGCCAGCAGCTTCGGGTCTGCTGAAGCTTTCTTT.

A few counts support this clonotype. The chain combines TRBV15 with TRBJ2-1; 8 positions match TRBD1. CDR1 is LNHNV and CDR2 is YYDKDF in the germline V gene (reference sequence). The CDR3 totals 14 residues. The V gene end was trimmed by 0 bases and the J gene end by 9 bases; junction bases not matched to a gene: 4. The CDR3 DNA follows: TGTGCCACCAGCAGAGATCGACAGGGGACTGAGCAGTTCTTC. This translates into CATSRDRQGTEQFF.

The chain has TRBV25-1 and TRBJ2-7; D is ambiguous. The CDR3 spans 10 residues. V lost 4 bases, J lost 3 bases, and 1 base lay in between. Germline V gene lookup returns CDR1 MGHDK and CDR2 SYGVNS. The CDR3 sequence: CASSGYEQYF. DNA of the CDR3: TGTGCCAGCAGTGGCTACGAGCAGTACTTC.

This clonotype has just a few counts. J is TRBJ2-3 and V is TRBV6-5, with 10 bases that match TRBD1. V was clipped by 2 bases and J by 5 bases; unmatched bases: 1. Germline-derived CDR1 and CDR2 are MNHEY and SVGAGI. CDR3 length: 14 amino acids. CDR3: CASSYGTGVDTQYF. In DNA form, the CDR3 reads TGTGCCAGCAGTTACGGGACAGGGGTAGATACGCAGTATTTT.

The chain employs TRBV7-2 and TRBJ1-2; 9 nucleotides align to TRBD1. The V and J ends lost 4 bases and 8 bases, in that order; junction bases with no gene match: 17. Germline V CDR1 and CDR2: SGHTA, FQGNSA. This CDR3 comprises 17 residues. CDR3 sequence reads: CASSSTQGAVSLRGYTF. As DNA, the CDR3 is TGTGCCAGCAGCTCGACACAGGGGGCGGTCTCCTTACGGGGCTACACCTTC.

This clonotype has at least ten counts. CDR3 loop: CASSQEAQGHEKLFF. In DNA form, the CDR3 reads TGCGCCAGCAGCCAAGAGGCACAGGGACATGAAAAACTGTTTTTT. The genes are TRBV4-1 and TRBJ1-4; possible D gene TRBD1, 6 bases. Trimming left V 0 bases short and J 6 bases short, with 11 bases between. CDR3 size: 15 residues. Per germline, CDR1 MGHRA and CDR2 YSYEKL.

V usage is TRBV7-2 and J usage is TRBJ1-6; TRBD1 is a possible D gene (5 bases). Germline CDR1 SGHTA, CDR2 FQGNSA. The CDR3 sequence is 13 residues long. The V end was cut by 5 bases, the J end by 7 bases, with 9 bases between. CDR3 residues: CASSSNRNSPLHF. The CDR3, as DNA: TGTGCCAGCAGCAGCAACAGGAATTCACCCCTCCACTTT.

As regards this clonotype: A junction end diverges from the germline sequence, so it may reflect a read error. V and J are TRBV9 and TRBJ2-3; D unresolved. The V gene's germline CDR1 is SGDLS and CDR2 YYNGEE. The CDR3 is 13 residues long. CDR3 DNA sequence: TGTGCCAGCAGCCCAGGTGGGCTGGATACGGAGTATTTT. Its translation is CASSPGGLDTEYF.

This clonotype showed up many times. The chain combines TRBV5-6 with TRBJ1-3; D gene uncertain. V gave up 4 bases and J gave up 1 base, with 12 bases separating them. The CDR3 extends over 15 amino acids. CDR1 and CDR2 from the germline V gene are SGHDT and YYEEEE. DNA for the CDR3: TGTGCCAGCAGCCCATCGGGGTCATCTGGAAACACCATATATTTT. Translation: CASSPSGSSGNTIYF.

V and J are TRBV3-1 and TRBJ2-7, with D perhaps TRBD1 (5 bases). CDR1 is LGHDT and CDR2 is YNNKEL in the germline V gene (reference sequence). The CDR3 runs to 13 residues. Between the trimmed V and J ends, which lost 2 bases and 2 bases, there was a span of 7 bases. For the CDR3, the DNA is TGTGCCAGCAGCCAAATAGGGGCCTACGAGCAGTACTTC. It encodes CASSQIGAYEQYF.

This clonotype was observed a few times. The chain carries TRBV4-3 and TRBJ2-3, with 11 bases that match TRBD2. Germline V gives CDR1 LGHNA, CDR2 YSLEER. The CDR3 totals 15 residues. With V trimmed by 2 bases and J by 7 bases, 5 bases remained unmatched. Here the CDR3 reads CASSQTTSGVYTQYF. The CDR3 nucleotides read TGCGCCAGCAGCCAAACGACTAGCGGGGTATATACGCAGTATTTT.

This clonotype was seen a single time. CDR3 loop: CASSGVGTNTGELFF. The CDR3 DNA reads TGTGCCAGCAGCGGGGTGGGGACAAACACCGGGGAGCTGTTTTTT. This chain joins TRBV7-9 and TRBJ2-2; D perhaps matches TRBD1 (6 bases). Germline V gene sequence: CDR1 SEHNR, CDR2 FQNEAQ (reference sequence). The V end was cut by 5 bases, the J end by 2 bases, with 12 bases between. CDR3 size: 15 residues.

Ten or more counts support this clonotype. V usage is TRBV11-2 and J usage is TRBJ2-7; D might be TRBD1 (6 bases). Germline CDR1 SGHAT, CDR2 FQNNGV. Trimming took off 5 bases at V and 6 bases at J, with 14 bases between the two ends. This CDR3 region has 13 residues. CDR3 DNA: TGTGCCAGCAGCCAGTCCTCCAGGGGCGAGCAGTACTTC. This translates into CASSQSSRGEQYF.

This clonotype was seen repeatedly, ten times or more. The chain uses TRBV10-3 and TRBJ2-7; no definite D call. The CDR3 covers 13 residues. Germline CDR1 reads ENHRY; CDR2 reads SYGVKD. V lost 7 bases and J lost 3, with 13 bases in between. The CDR3 protein is CAIKGSTSYEQYF. The CDR3, as DNA: TGTGCCATCAAAGGCAGTACAAGCTACGAGCAGTACTTC.

Only a few counts were recorded for this clonotype. At one boundary the junction diverges from the germline segment, which might be a read error. The rearrangement uses TRBV7-2 and TRBJ2-5, with D possibly matching TRBD2 (5 bases). Per germline, CDR1 SGHTA and CDR2 FQGNSA. The CDR3 sequence is 14 residues long. In nucleotides, the CDR3 is TGTGCCAGCAGCTTCTCGGGGTACCAAGAGACTCAGTACTTC. It specifies CASSFSGYQETQYF.

Many counts were recorded for this clonotype. The J gene is TRBJ2-5, the V gene TRBV7-7; TRBD1 is a possible D gene (6 bases). CDR1 SSHAT and CDR2 FNYEAQ come from the germline V gene (reference sequence). This CDR3 region has 14 residues. The V gene lost 5 bases and the J gene lost 5 bases, with 15 bases spanning the gap. The CDR3 DNA is TGTGCCAGCAGCCAAAGGGTCCAGGGGGAGACCCAGTACTTC. Translation: CASSQRVQGETQYF.

This clonotype showed up many times. This chain uses TRBV10-3 with TRBJ1-6, with D possibly TRBD1 on 5 matching bases. CDR1 is ENHRY, CDR2 SYGVKD, per germline. There are 18 residues in the CDR3. Trimming pared 3 bases from V and 14 bases from J, leaving 29 bases between. This CDR3 reads CAISDPTATLIPNSALHF. DNA for the CDR3: TGTGCCATCAGTGACCCGACAGCTACCCTAATTCCCAATTCGGCCCTCCACTTT.

This clonotype was detected a few times. The rearrangement links TRBV3-1 to TRBJ1-1; 9 bases match TRBD1. CDR1 is LGHDT, CDR2 YNNKEL, per germline (reference sequence). Trimming removed 5 bases from V and 7 bases from J; junction bases left unmatched: 14. CDR3 length: 16 residues. CDR3 residues: CASSDLTGTGSFEAFF. As DNA, the CDR3 is TGTGCCAGCAGCGACTTGACCGGGACAGGGTCTTTTGAAGCTTTCTTT.

This clonotype was counted ten times or more. This chain uses TRBV12-3 or TRBV12-4 with TRBJ2-3, with D maybe TRBD2 (5 bases). The CDR3 has 14 amino acids. Trimming took 5 bases from V and 0 from J, leaving 9 bases between them. The CDR3 DNA follows: TGTGCCAGCAGTCCCGGGGTGAGCACAGATACGCAGTATTTT. This encodes CASSPGVSTDTQYF.

The chain employs TRBV29-1 and TRBJ1-4; D is undetermined. The CDR3 covers 11 residues. Trimming removed 2 bases from V and 2 bases from J, with 0 bases in between. Germline CDR1 is SQVTM and CDR2 is ANQGSEA. CDR3 bases: TGCAGCGTTGAAACTAATGAAAAACTGTTTTTT. Translation: CSVETNEKLFF.

The V and J genes are TRBV6-5 and TRBJ2-1; D is unresolved. Between the trimmed V and J ends, which lost 6 bases and 7 bases, there was a span of 13 bases. The CDR3 loop spans 13 amino acids. Per the germline V gene, CDR1 is MNHEY and CDR2 is SVGAGI. As DNA, the CDR3 is TGTGCCAGCAGGATCTACCGTGGGAATGAGCAGTTCTTC. It specifies CASRIYRGNEQFF.

This chain joins TRBV23-1 and TRBJ2-3; 7 bases align to TRBD2. TRBV23-1 is marked as an open reading frame, function uncertain. With V trimmed by 10 bases and J by 5 bases, 9 bases remained unmatched. This CDR3 has 13 residues. CDR3 in DNA: TGCGCCACCATGGGGGAGGGGAAAGATACGCAGTATTTT. Its translation is CATMGEGKDTQYF.

A few counts support this clonotype. V usage is TRBV29-1 and J usage is TRBJ1-2; 7 bases align to TRBD1. V shed 6 bases, J shed 3 bases, and the junction held 4 bases outside the gene matches. CDR3 length equals 12 residues. Germline CDR1 reads SQVTM; CDR2 reads ANQGSEA. CDR3 loop: CSVWTGDYGYTF. The CDR3 nucleotides read TGCAGCGTCTGGACAGGAGACTATGGCTACACCTTC.

This clonotype was picked up a small number of times. In nucleotides, the CDR3 is TGCAGTGCCAGACCGGGACATTCCTCCTACGAGCAGTACTTC. Residues: CSARPGHSSYEQYF. This rearrangement joins TRBV20-1 to TRBJ2-7, with TRBD1 as a possible D gene (6 bases). Deletions cut 6 bases from V and 0 bases from J, with 15 bases between. CDR3 length: 14 residues. Per germline, CDR1 DFQATT and CDR2 SNEGSKA (reference sequence).

This clonotype was recorded a few times. The rearrangement joins TRBV12-3 or TRBV12-4 to TRBJ1-5; D might be TRBD1 (6 bases). The CDR3 contains 15 residues. V lost 8 bases and J 6 bases, leaving 20 bases between the germline ends. The CDR3 nucleotides read TGTGCCAGCCAACGAATGGGGGCGGACGGTCAGCCCCAGCATTTT. It specifies CASQRMGADGQPQHF.

The chain joins TRBV7-8 to TRBJ2-3; the D is unclear. Germline CDR1 reads SGHVS; CDR2 reads FQNEAQ. Trimming took 5 bases from V and 5 from J, leaving 11 bases between them. The CDR3 is 13 residues long. DNA for the CDR3: TGTGCCAGCAGCGCGACCGTAGGAGATACGCAGTATTTT. Its translation is CASSATVGDTQYF.

On this clonotype: A much larger clone sits a single nucleotide away, making a read error possible. V and J are TRBV4-1 and TRBJ1-5; 7 bases agree with TRBD1. Germline V lookup: CDR1 MGHRA, CDR2 YSYEKL. The CDR3 length is 15 residues. CDR3 nucleotides: TGCGCCAGCAGTCCCGGACAGGAATCGTATCAGCACCAGCATTTT. It codes for CASSPGQESYQHQHF.

The chain is built from TRBV27 and TRBJ2-3; D perhaps matches TRBD1 (5 bases). V lost 8 bases to trimming and J lost 4 bases, with 13 bases between them. Germline V CDR1 and CDR2: MNHEY, SMNVEV (reference sequence). The CDR3 totals 13 residues. In DNA form, the CDR3 reads TGTGCCAGCTTTCCAGGGAACGCAGATACGCAGTATTTT. It codes for CASFPGNADTQYF.

This clonotype was seen a few times. The chain carries TRBV6-2 or TRBV6-3 and TRBJ2-7, with D tentatively TRBD1 or TRBD2 (5 bases each). The CDR3 consists of 16 residues. V lost 2 bases to trimming and J lost 0 bases, with 14 bases between them. CDR1 MNHEY and CDR2 SVGEGT come from the germline V gene. DNA for the CDR3: TGTGCCAGCAGTTACCGGATTTCAGGGAGCTCCTACGAGCAGTACGTC. It encodes CASSYRISGSSYEQYV.

The V call is TRBV7-9, the J call TRBJ2-1, with no clear D. The CDR3 has 16 residues. Trimming shortened V by 1 base and J by 5 bases, and 15 bases separated the two germline ends. Germline V lookup: CDR1 SEHNR, CDR2 FQNEAQ (reference sequence). The CDR3 is CASSLVVANGDNEQFF. The DNA of the CDR3 is TGTGCCAGCAGCTTAGTGGTAGCAAACGGCGACAATGAGCAGTTCTTC.

This clonotype was counted between two and nine times. The chain has TRBV6-5 and TRBJ2-1; 8 bases fit TRBD2. This CDR3 comprises 14 residues. V lost 5 bases and J lost 9; bases outside the gene matches: 9. Germline-derived CDR1 and CDR2 are MNHEY and SVGAGI. CDR3 in DNA: TGTGCCAGCAGTGATTCGGGGGGGCCCCGTGAGCAGTTCTTC. It specifies CASSDSGGPREQFF.